The rows below give T cell receptor beta chains drawn from one sample of a study of shared clonotypes between healthy human individuals. Data came from immunoSEQ multiplex PCR; TCRdb stores just in-frame clones and leaves some out. The table has hundreds of thousands of clones, around 74% seen once. Material for sequencing was memory CD4+ T cells sorted from blood. All receptors derive from a woman in her 30s in good health. CDR3s include the opening cysteine and the closing phenylalanine or tryptophan. Clone size is shown for a subset of rows, as once, few, many or a class of expanded clone.

j_gene	v_gene	abundance	CDR3aa
TRBJ2-1	TRBV18	-	CASSPRTRTQGDEQFF
TRBJ2-7	TRBV5-5	few	CASSTRSAGVYEQYF
TRBJ1-5	TRBV28	-	CASSRTGGWQPQHF
TRBJ2-1	TRBV5-1	-	CASSLEAARGEQFF
TRBJ2-2	TRBV5-4	-	CASSLDWNTGELFF
TRBJ1-3	TRBV19	-	CASIGLSSTIYF
TRBJ2-7	TRBV7-9	-	CASSLVQSYEQYF
TRBJ2-1	TRBV11-3	-	CASIGDGIRSSYNEQFF
TRBJ2-6	TRBV21-1	-	CASSKVSDRPNVLTF
TRBJ1-5	TRBV7-8	few	CASSLGGRQPQHF
TRBJ2-3	TRBV5-1	-	CASSPGQAMSTDTQYF
TRBJ1-3	TRBV28	-	CASSLPVGQGNTIYF
TRBJ2-3	TRBV4-2	-	CASSQDNAGRQRTDTQYF
TRBJ2-3	TRBV7-2	-	CASSSGRLGGTDTQYF
TRBJ2-2	TRBV6-1	-	CASGTGDTGELFF
TRBJ2-7	TRBV5-1	once	CASSSSRQYYEQYF
TRBJ2-7	TRBV29-1	-	CSVLKDSPPYEQYF
TRBJ1-2	TRBV28	-	CASRYWTAGTYGYTF
TRBJ2-7	TRBV28	-	CASSSAGTTSEQYF
TRBJ2-7	TRBV18	-	CASSPRTGGDEQYF
TRBJ2-1	TRBV5-4	-	CASSLGTSSYNEQFF
TRBJ1-2	TRBV6-5	few	CASSRTGGFNYGYTF
TRBJ2-3	TRBV19	-	CASSWDPITDTQYF
TRBJ1-2	TRBV4-2	few	CASSQESGTNYGYTF
TRBJ2-3	TRBV30	-	CAWSSGRTDTQYF
TRBJ2-1	TRBV5-1	few	CASSLDSHYNEQFF
TRBJ2-7	TRBV6-6	-	CASSHGQGSYEQYF
TRBJ1-5	TRBV5-4	once	CASSYGQGDGQPQHF
TRBJ1-2	TRBV30	once	CAWILASGGYTF
TRBJ2-1	TRBV29-1	-	CSVEMGLAANEQFF
TRBJ2-2	TRBV14	once	CASTVTGMGTGELFF
TRBJ2-6	TRBV6-5	-	CASSYAGGTGANVLTF
TRBJ2-6	TRBV5-1	-	CASSLEVTYSGANVLTF
TRBJ2-3	TRBV5-5	-	CASSREGDTQYF
TRBJ1-4	TRBV19	-	CASSPQSYEKLFF
TRBJ2-3	TRBV19	-	CASSLAGVTDTQYF
TRBJ1-5	TRBV28	-	CASSPGAAGSQPQHF
TRBJ2-4	TRBV4-1	-	CASSQGNTAKNIQYF
TRBJ2-3	TRBV15	-	CATSNHGEATDTQYF
TRBJ2-7	TRBV6-1	few	CASSTWANSYEQYF
TRBJ2-1	TRBV29-1	-	CSVGAGGPRNEQFF
TRBJ2-7	TRBV7-9	-	CASSLTGPYEQYF
TRBJ1-1	TRBV19	-	CASSPLEGWVNTEAFF
TRBJ2-1	TRBV28	-	CASRTPGHNGNEQFF
TRBJ1-4	TRBV18	-	CASSPGRTDYEKLFF
TRBJ2-7	TRBV6-4	many	CGEGEGRVHEQYF
TRBJ2-1	TRBV7-5	once	CVRIGGSSYNEQFF
TRBJ1-2	TRBV28	-	CASSTGRPNGYTF
TRBJ2-7	TRBV28	-	CASSFVSPGKGYEQYF
TRBJ2-7	TRBV4-1	few	CASSQGDREYEQYF
TRBJ2-7	TRBV4-2	-	CASSQDPGQGFYEQYF
TRBJ2-1	TRBV30	-	CAWRGGPSSYNEQFF
TRBJ2-5	TRBV5-1	-	CASSGGGRGETQYF
TRBJ2-3	TRBV5-1	-	CATSTGSSTDTQYF
TRBJ2-7	TRBV7-2	-	CASSSLGTLAYEQYF